This TCR beta chain was documented in a study of T cells in Graves' hyperthyroidism and ophthalmopathy (dated 2019 in TCRdb). Some background on the complete study: Peripheral blood was sampled at the time of initial diagnosis, prior to any treatment. Once sampling was done, hyperthyroidism patients were given methimazole at a starting dose of 30 mg daily, whereas ophthalmopathy patients were given high-dose intravenous methylprednisolone. The approximately 90 discovery patients were randomly split 7:3 into training and test sets. Prospective prediction of ophthalmopathy was tested in an independent validation cohort consisting of about 20 hyperthyroidism patients and some 15 patients who later progressed to ophthalmopathy. To identify TCR V-J signatures that set the groups apart, the researchers used a discovery cohort of about a hundred patients, made up of 40 to 45 with Graves' ophthalmopathy and some 60 with stable Graves' hyperthyroidism. In addition, the study compared T-cell repertoires in thyroid tissue and in blood from roughly 6 Graves' hyperthyroidism patients. TCR Vbeta CDR3 sequencing of 120 to 150 peripheral blood samples (around 45 ophthalmopathy, 75 or so hyperthyroidism and roughly 17 progressor patients) is reported in the paper.

On this clonotype itself: Its target antigen remains unknown. The input lacks base qualities; no much larger clone sits a single base away.

Hyperthyroidism patients were aged 18 to 65 years and newly diagnosed, with disease duration of less than 2 months. The study excluded patients with uncontrolled infections, other autoimmune diseases, pregnancy or lactation. Clinical symptoms, serum thyroxine and TRAb, thyroid ultrasound, and orbital computed tomography formed the basis for the diagnoses. Blood from progressor patients was drawn when they were first diagnosed with hyperthyroidism, before any ophthalmopathy symptoms appeared. PBMCs were isolated from about 9.1 ml of fresh peripheral blood by Ficoll-Paque density gradient centrifugation. Progressor patients were defined as those initially diagnosed with Graves' hyperthyroidism in whom ophthalmopathy developed during follow-up. Total RNA was extracted using Trizol reagent, and RNA quality was assessed on an Agilent 2100 Bioanalyzer. From the cysteine through the phenylalanine, the CDR3 covers 19 amino acids. This entry keeps only the CDR3 DNA: 57 bases, framed from base 1. V ends up 6 bases short and J 5 bases short, with an unmatched junction base count of 16.

What the study reported, not specific to this receptor: In validation, progression to ophthalmopathy was predicted by the model with roughly 71% sensitivity and 72% to 85% specificity, a median of roughly 6 months before onset. In cross-validation, a model built on a 13 V-J signature told ophthalmopathy apart from stable hyperthyroidism with about 90% sensitivity and approximately 81% specificity, and in testing the same model reached 80%/75%. Sample size was not statistically predetermined, and blinding of investigators to group allocation was not performed. Most expanded thyroid clonotypes (frequency above 0.001) were also detected in blood, suggesting blood repertoires may reflect thyroid immune responses.

The TCR beta CDR3 regions were amplified from RNA transcripts. A first-round RT-PCR of the TCR CDR3 used the HTBI primer set with the Qiagen OneStep RT-PCR kit. Libraries were constructed in a second round of multiplex PCR, after which size selection and purification were performed. Paired-end sequencing of the libraries was performed with 100 bp reads on an Illumina HiSeq2000. From the authors' description of their analysis: SOAPnuke was used to process the raw data, throwing out any read that contained adapters or uncalled bases, had a mean Phred below 15, or lacked an exact constant-primer or identifier match. COPE v1.2.5 was used to merge high-quality paired reads, and clonotypes were defined as unique nucleotide sequences. MiTCR v1.1 was used to align the clonotypes against IMGT TRBV, TRBD and TRBJ reference segments. Analysis was restricted to V-J combinations with a frequency above 0.0001, which covered about 99% of repertoires. The TCS score was defined as the ratio of F50 (clonal expansion) to E x V (chaos), calculated using BLOSUM62-based TCRdist between CDR3 peptides within each V-J. Welch's t-statistics and random forest reduced just over 500 V-J features to roughly 13, which were used in a naive Bayes classifier (R e1071). TCRdb cleaned the public reads at Q25 with fastp, built clones with MiXCR and kept in-frame beta chains. Records with the same CDR3 protein are collapsed into one entry carrying the most frequent genes and DNA. It is TCRdb's table, rather than the study itself, that gives the V and J calls and clone size. The sample has 550,000 to 850,000 distinct CDR3 sequences on record, under 20% of them singletons. Approximately 15% of the sample is taken by the ten largest.

The V gene is TRBV12-3 or TRBV12-4 and the J gene is TRBJ2-2, with 12 bases matching TRBD1. The TCR was taken from a woman between 45 and 60 years old with Graves' hyperthyroidism that later progressed to Graves' ophthalmopathy. Sequencing used blood. The sequenced DNA: TGTGCCAGCAGAACTCCCGGGACAGGGGGCAGTCGGGATACCGGGGAGCTGTTTTTT. Protein translation: CASRTPGTGGSRDTGELFF.